The 19 T cell receptor beta chains below were found in one sample sequenced in a study of T cells in localized non-small cell lung cancer. This table comes from immunoSEQ multiplex PCR, and its TCRdb copy is limited to in-frame clones, with some not included. Found here are about 26,000 clones, over 70% of them singletons; the top ten hold approximately 9.5%. Specimen: peripheral blood, collected before any cancer treatment. The source of these receptors is a man aged 35 to 70 with stage III squamous cell lung carcinoma.

V usage is TRBV15 and J usage is TRBJ2-1; D gene unclear. This CDR3 is 14 amino acids long. Germline-derived CDR1 and CDR2 are LNHNV and YYDKDF (reference sequence). V lost 6 bases to trimming and J lost 0 bases, with 9 bases between them. The CDR3 region has the DNA TGTGCCACCAGGGCAGCGAACTCCTACAATGAGCAGTTCTTC. Translation: CATRAANSYNEQFF. The variable domain in full, with the rest retrieved from reference TRBV15 and TRBJ2-1, is DAMVIQNPRYQVTQFGKPVTLSCSQTLNHNVMYWYQQKSSQAPKLLFHYYDKDFNNEADTPDNFQSRRPNTSFCFLDIRSPGLGDTAMYLCATRAANSYNEQFFGPGTRLTVL.

This sequence joins TRBV2 and TRBJ1-5, with 7 bases lining up with TRBD1. This CDR3 contains 14 residues. Unmatched junction bases numbered 2, after V lost 6 bases and J lost 0 bases. The germline CDR1 and CDR2 sequences are SNHLY and FYNNEI. DNA of the CDR3: TGTGCCAGCAGAAGGGGGCATAGCAATCAGCCCCAGCATTTT. Its translation: CASRRGHSNQPQHF. Supplemented by reference TRBV2 and TRBJ1-5, the full variable domain reads EPEVTQTPSHQVTQMGQEVILRCVPISNHLYFYWYRQILGQKVEFLVSFYNNEISEKSEIFDDQFSVERPDGSNFTLKIRSTKLEDSAMYFCASRRGHSNQPQHFGDGTRLSIL.

The chain combines TRBV18 with TRBJ1-4, with TRBD1 matching over 9 bases. There are 16 residues in the CDR3. V dropped 4 bases and J dropped 8; count of bases not matched to a gene: 11. Germline CDR1 KGHSH, CDR2 LQKENI. The chain's CDR3 is CASSLQVTGGNEKLFF. In nucleotides, the CDR3 is TGTGCCAGCTCACTCCAAGTCACAGGGGGCAACGAAAAACTGTTTTTT.

V and J are TRBV9 and TRBJ2-2; 11 nucleotides match TRBD2. V shed 6 bases and J 7 bases; nucleotides not matched to a gene: 11. The CDR3 length is 16 residues. Germline lookup yields CDR1 SGDLS and CDR2 YYNGEE. The CDR3 here is CASTLTSGIASGELFF. The CDR3 nucleotides read TGTGCCAGCACCCTGACTAGCGGGATAGCTAGCGGGGAGCTGTTTTTT.

The J gene is TRBJ2-5, the V gene TRBV30; possibly TRBD1 or TRBD2 for D (5 bases each). The germline gives CDR1 GTSNPN, CDR2 SVGIG (reference sequence). The germline V and J ends were trimmed by 6 bases and 0 bases, with 17 bases remaining between them. This CDR3 region has 15 residues. The CDR3 is CACRVVGTNQETQYF. The CDR3 region has the DNA TGTGCCTGCAGAGTGGTCGGGACCAACCAAGAGACCCAGTACTTC.

This clone was detected a few times. The chain combines TRBV5-6 with TRBJ2-3; 8 positions match TRBD1. V gave up 3 bases and J gave up 2 bases; unmatched junction bases: 5. This CDR3 spans 15 amino acids. The V gene's germline CDR1 is SGHDT and CDR2 YYEEEE. For the CDR3, the DNA is TGTGCCAGCAGCTATGACAGGGGCCTCACAGATACGCAGTATTTT. This gives the protein CASSYDRGLTDTQYF.

This clone was seen only a few times. This chain links TRBV20-1 with TRBJ1-6, with TRBD1 as a possible D gene (6 bases). The germline CDR1 and CDR2 sequences are DFQATT and SNEGSKA (reference sequence). The length of the CDR3 is 11 residues. Trimming removed 5 bases from V and 11 bases from J, with 10 bases in between. The CDR3 DNA sequence: TGCAGTGCTGATAGGGGGGCACCCCTCCACTTT. Translated, it gives CSADRGAPLHF.

The chain recombines TRBV5-8 with TRBJ2-7; tentatively, D is TRBD1 or TRBD2 (5 bases each). CDR3 length equals 15 residues. V was pared by 4 bases and J by 1 base, with 15 bases between. Per germline, CDR1 SGHTS and CDR2 YDEGEE. The CDR3 nucleotides read TGTGCCAGCAGCCCCTGGGGGAAGACATCCTACGAGCAGTACTTC. It yields the protein CASSPWGKTSYEQYF.

V gene TRBV21-1 combines with J gene TRBJ2-7; TRBD1 is the table's D call and was not checked against the DNA. TRBV21-1 is a pseudogene segment. There are 18 residues in the CDR3. CDR3 protein: CASNHPPPGQGRGYEQYV. The CDR3 DNA reads as TGTGCCAGCAATCACCCCCCCCCGGGACAGGGGAGAGGGTACGAGCAGTACGTC.

The chain recombines TRBV9 with TRBJ1-5, with D uncertain. Germline V gives CDR1 SGDLS, CDR2 YYNGEE. The CDR3 runs to 14 residues. V lost 1 base and J lost 7, with 12 bases in between. The CDR3 loop is CASSVMGEGQPQHF. CDR3 in DNA: TGTGCCAGCAGCGTAATGGGAGAGGGACAGCCCCAGCATTTT.

The CDR3 is CASSESAYALVQYV. CDR3 DNA: TGTGCCAGCAGTGAATCAGCATATGCCTTAGTGCAGTACGTC. V and J are TRBV2 and TRBJ2-7, with D unresolved. Germline CDR1 reads SNHLY; CDR2 reads FYNNEI. V lost 2 bases to trimming and J lost 9 bases, with 17 bases between them. The CDR3 runs 14 residues.

The CDR3 DNA follows: TGTGCCAGCAGTTTACCGTCCTACGAGCAGTACTTC. Its translation: CASSLPSYEQYF. The rearrangement uses TRBV27 and TRBJ2-7; no clear D gene. V shed 2 bases and J shed 1 base, with 3 bases lying between them. Germline CDR1 is MNHEY and CDR2 is SMNVEV (reference sequence). This CDR3 has 12 amino acids.

V usage is TRBV7-3 and J usage is TRBJ2-1, with TRBD2 matching 8 bases. The germline gives CDR1 SGHTA, CDR2 FQGTGA. The ends lost 1 base at V and 7 bases at J; junction bases unmatched: 6. CDR3 length equals 15 residues. CDR3 nucleotide sequence: TGTGCCAGCAGCTTAAACCGCGGGACTAGAAATGAGCAGTTCTTC. This sequence encodes CASSLNRGTRNEQFF.

The CDR3 coding sequence is TGTGCCAGCAGCTTAGGATCCTTCGGGGAAAAACTGTTTTTT. This encodes CASSLGSFGEKLFF. The chain combines TRBV7-9 with TRBJ1-4; D not certain. This CDR3 spans 14 amino acids. Trimming shortened V by 1 base and J by 8 bases, and 11 bases separated the two germline ends. The germline V gene encodes CDR1 SEHNR and CDR2 FQNEAQ (reference sequence).

By sample share, this clone is medium-sized (0.01 to 0.1%). The chain uses TRBV19 and TRBJ2-7; D might be TRBD2 (5 bases). CDR3 size: 14 residues. Germline CDR1 and CDR2: LNHDA and SQIVND (reference sequence). Trimming removed 2 bases from V and 2 bases from J, with 10 bases in between. The DNA for the CDR3 is TGTGCCAGTAGTATATGGCGGGCACCCTACGAGCAGTACGTC. Translated, it gives CASSIWRAPYEQYV.

The chain employs TRBV7-6 and TRBJ2-2; D unclear. Trimming cost V 6 bases and J 0 bases, with 14 bases left between them. The CDR3 runs 16 residues. Looked up from germline, CDR1 is SGHVS and CDR2 is FNYEAQ. The CDR3 is CASRDLGSANTGELFF. The DNA of the CDR3 is TGTGCCAGCAGAGATCTGGGCAGCGCGAACACCGGGGAGCTGTTTTTT.

The chain has TRBV9 and TRBJ1-1; 7 bases agree with TRBD1. Germline V CDR1 and CDR2: SGDLS, YYNGEE. V was pared by 2 bases and J by 3 bases, with 7 bases of the junction left unmatched. CDR3 length equals 15 residues. In DNA, the CDR3 is TGTGCCAGCAGCGTGACAGGGAGAGAGGACACTGAAGCTTTCTTT. Amino acid sequence: CASSVTGREDTEAFF.

The chain couples TRBV9 to TRBJ2-1; D is ambiguous. The ends were cut back, 1 base at V and 7 bases at J, with 15 bases in the middle. Per the germline V gene, CDR1 is SGDLS and CDR2 is YYNGEE. The CDR3 extends over 15 amino acids. The CDR3 here is CASSVSPDAGNEQFF. The DNA for the CDR3 is TGTGCCAGCAGCGTATCCCCCGACGCCGGGAATGAGCAGTTCTTC.

The sample holds a few counts of this clone. The rearrangement joins TRBV19 to TRBJ2-1; 8 nucleotides align to TRBD2. Germline V gene sequence: CDR1 LNHDA, CDR2 SQIVND (reference sequence). With V trimmed by 6 bases and J by 6 bases, 10 bases remained unmatched. The CDR3 contains 15 residues. CDR3 protein: CASRALEAGGNEQFF. The CDR3 DNA follows: TGTGCCAGTAGGGCCCTGGAGGCGGGGGGCAATGAGCAGTTCTTC. Variable domain in full (rest from reference TRBV19 and TRBJ2-1): DGGITQSPKYLFRKEGQNVTLSCEQNLNHDAMYWYRQDPGQGLRLIYYSQIVNDFQKGDIAEGYSVSREKKESFPLTVTSAQKNPTAFYLCASRALEAGGNEQFFGPGTRLTVL.